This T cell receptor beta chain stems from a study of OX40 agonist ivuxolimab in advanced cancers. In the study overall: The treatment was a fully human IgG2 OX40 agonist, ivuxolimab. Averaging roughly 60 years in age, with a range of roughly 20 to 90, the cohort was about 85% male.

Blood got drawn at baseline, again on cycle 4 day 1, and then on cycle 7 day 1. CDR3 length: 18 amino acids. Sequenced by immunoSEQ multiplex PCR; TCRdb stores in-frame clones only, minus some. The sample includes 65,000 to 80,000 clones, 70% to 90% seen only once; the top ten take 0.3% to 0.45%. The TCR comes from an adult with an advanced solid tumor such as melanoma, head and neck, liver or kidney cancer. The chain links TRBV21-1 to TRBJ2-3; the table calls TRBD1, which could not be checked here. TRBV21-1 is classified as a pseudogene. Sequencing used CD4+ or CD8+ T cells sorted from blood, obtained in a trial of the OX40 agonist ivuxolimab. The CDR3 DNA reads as TGTGCCAGCAGCAAAGGTGCCGGACAGGGGAGGTGCGCAGATACGCAGTATTTT. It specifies CASSKGAGQGRCADTQYF.